This TCR beta chain was captured in a study of CD8+CD57+ T cells in acquired aplastic anemia (dated 2018 in TCRdb). In terms of the full investigation: A mean of about 3 ug of DNA, ranging from roughly 0.2 to 27.4 ug, was extracted from sorted CD4+ and CD8+ cells. A CD8+CD57+ expansion meant a frequency higher than the mean frequency seen in healthy subjects. The research as a whole found: About 30 CD8+ CDR3 sequences were found to be shared between patients and controls, but these sequences appeared to be highly expressed in patients and within the immunodominant clones of the patients. Patients and healthy controls showed no significant difference in CD8+ Simpson's diversity (P=0.060).

Profiling of TCR beta VDJ combinations and CDR3 sequences used genomic DNA as the template. An Illumina HiSeq 2000 was used for TCR repertoire sequencing. From the authors' description of their analysis: Repertoires were assessed using TRBV/TRBJ rearrangement plots, CDR3 size and DJ length profiles, and Simpson's diversity index. The most abundant DNA sequence in the deep sequencing data was defined as the immunodominant clone. CDR3 amino acid sequences were screened for sharing across subjects and compared with published repertoires and the VDJdb database. Starting from the raw public reads, TCRdb applied fastp trimming at Q25, assembled clones with MiXCR and retained in-frame beta chains. All rows with the same CDR3 protein become a single entry with the most common DNA and genes. The V and J calls here are based on TCRdb, not the publication. The sample profile shows fewer than 200,000 distinct CDR3 sequences; roughly 50% of them were found once. Over 10% of the sample rests with the top ten.

The patients picked for sequencing were ones in whom flow cytometry had shown an expansion of CD8+CD57+ cells. Severe acquired aplastic anemia was diagnosed in all patients according to International Study of Aplastic Anemia and Agranulocytosis and Camitta criteria. No patient had received any therapy when blood was sampled. TCR repertoires of sorted CD4+ and CD8+ blood T cells from severe aplastic anemia patients and healthy subjects were deep-sequenced in the study. Patients were enrolled under clinicaltrials.gov protocols 00001620, 01623167, 00001397, 00071045, 00081523 and 00961064 in the USA. Ficoll-Paque density gradient centrifugation was used to isolate peripheral blood mononuclear cells. Before DNA extraction, CD4+ and CD8+ T cells were sorted with FACS or magnetic beads. On this clonotype: Its antigen is still unknown. The sample holds no much larger clone one base away, and base qualities are not on file.

Reading from cysteine to phenylalanine, the CDR3 counts 13 amino acids. Only the CDR3 DNA is retained, 39 bases long and in frame from the first base. After removal of 7 bases from V and 5 bases from J, the junction retains 3 bases not matched to a gene. CDR1 SEHNR and CDR2 FQNEAQ are derived from the germline V gene (reference sequence). Sequencing input: sorted CD4+, CD8+, or CD8+CD57+ T cells (not recorded which) from PBMCs. The V and J segments used are TRBV7-9 and TRBJ2-5, and 11 junctional nucleotides match TRBD2. This receptor was taken from a human donor with aplastic anemia. The encoded CDR3 is CASMTSGAETQYF. The sequenced DNA is TGTGCCAGCATGACTAGCGGGGCTGAGACCCAGTACTTC.